These 16 T cell receptor beta chains were all obtained from the same sample, sequenced in a study of metastatic and nonmetastatic thyroid tumors. Thyroid surgery took place with no prior treatment in any patient. From the PCR reads, TCRdb re-called clones with MiXCR. The sample carries 26,000 or so clones, 15% to 20% recorded once. The sequenced sample was blood. Receptors were obtained from a male donor with papillary thyroid cancer or a benign thyroid nodule (not recorded which). Some clones in this sample may be carry-over from other donors' samples.

This clone has a count of ten or more. A much larger clone lies one base from this, so it may be a read error. Different DNA sequences within this sample yield the same CDR3. This rearrangement joins TRBV28 to TRBJ1-5; D is unresolved. Germline V gene data show CDR1 as MDHEN and CDR2 as SYDVKM. This CDR3 spans 12 amino acids. The CDR3 sequence: CASSFQTRPQHF. As DNA, the CDR3 is TGTGCCAGCAGTTTCCAGACTCGGCCCCAGCATTTC.

The V call is TRBV3-1, the J call TRBJ2-3, with 8 positions matching TRBD1. Trimming at V came to 3 bases and at J to 4 bases, leaving 12 bases not matched to a gene. The germline V gene encodes CDR1 LGHDT and CDR2 YNNKEL (reference sequence). This CDR3 comprises 17 residues. This chain's CDR3 is CASSQADRARTADTQYF. The CDR3 region has the DNA TGTGCCAGCAGCCAGGCGGACAGGGCCCGGACGGCAGATACGCAGTATTTT.

This clone was found many times. A read error may produce the germline difference seen at one junction end. CDR3 region: CASSLAGSRDSHNEQFF. DNA of the CDR3: TGCGCCAGCAGCTTGGCCGGGTCGCGAGACTCCCACAATGAGCAGTTCTTC. The chain has TRBV5-1 and TRBJ2-1; D is unresolved. The CDR3 extends over 17 amino acids. Germline CDR1 reads SGHRS; CDR2 reads YFSETQ.

This clone was seen ten or more times. The chain links TRBV28 to TRBJ1-1; the D is unclear. Germline V gene sequence: CDR1 MDHEN, CDR2 SYDVKM. Trimming left V 3 bases short and J 0 bases short, with 5 bases between. CDR3 length: 13 amino acids. The CDR3 bases are TGTGCCAGCAGTTTGGGGATGAACACTGAAGCTTTCTTT. It specifies CASSLGMNTEAFF.

This clone was counted ten times or more. The J gene is TRBJ1-4, the V gene TRBV30; D gene unclear. The CDR3 loop spans 13 amino acids. CDR1 and CDR2 (germline): GTSNPN, SVGIG (reference sequence). The V gene lost 4 bases and the J gene lost 0 bases, with 6 bases spanning the gap. The CDR3 region is CAWTGPTNEKLFF. CDR3 nucleotide sequence: TGTGCCTGGACAGGACCAACTAATGAAAAACTGTTTTTT. The full variable domain, rest sourced from reference TRBV30 and TRBJ1-4, is SQTIHQWPATLVQPVGSPLSLECTVEGTSNPNLYWYRQAAGRGLQLLFYSVGIGQISSEVPQNLSASRPQDRQFILSSKKLLLSDSGFYLCAWTGPTNEKLFFGSGTQLSVL.

This clone has at least ten counts. The chain is built from TRBV7-8 and TRBJ1-2; a weak D match, TRBD1 (6 bases). V lost 0 bases, J lost 6 bases, and 14 bases lay in between. The V gene's germline CDR1 is SGHVS and CDR2 FQNEAQ. The CDR3 spans 15 residues. In DNA, the CDR3 is TGTGCCAGCAGCTTAGCGCGTCAGGGGCCAGATGGCTACACCTTC. Residues: CASSLARQGPDGYTF.

This clone was counted ten times or more. The chain combines TRBV5-1 with TRBJ2-2, with D unclear. The germline V gene encodes CDR1 SGHRS and CDR2 YFSETQ. Trimming removed 0 bases at V and 6 bases at J, with 6 bases between. The CDR3 is 13 residues long. The CDR3 spells CASSLGPAGELFF. The CDR3 nucleotides are TGCGCCAGCAGCTTGGGGCCGGCCGGGGAGCTGTTTTTT. Looking up the rest from reference TRBV5-1 and TRBJ2-2 gives the full variable domain: KAGVTQTPRYLIKTRGQQVTLSCSPISGHRSVSWYQQTPGQGLQFLFEYFSETQRNKGNFPGRFSGRQFSNSRSEMNVSTLELGDSALYLCASSLGPAGELFFGEGSRLTVL.

This clone was observed at least ten times. The CDR3 nucleotides are TGCAGTGCTAGCCCCCTGGGTGGGGCCAACGTCCTGACTTTC. Protein sequence: CSASPLGGANVLTF. This chain links TRBV20-1 with TRBJ2-6; no clear D. The CDR3 consists of 14 residues. From germline, CDR1 is DFQATT and CDR2 SNEGSKA (reference sequence). Trimming cost V 3 bases and J 3 bases, with 9 bases left between them.

For this clone: A junction end diverges from the germline sequence, so it may reflect a read error. The rearrangement joins TRBV20-1 to TRBJ2-2, with 9 positions matching TRBD2. Per the germline V gene, CDR1 is DFQATT and CDR2 is SNEGSKA (reference sequence). The CDR3 extends over 12 amino acids. The CDR3, as DNA: TGCAGGGCATGTAGCGGGAGTGTGGAGCCGTTTTTT. Its protein product is CRACSGSVEPFF.

This clone was counted between two and nine times. The V call is TRBV12-3 or TRBV12-4, the J call TRBJ1-2; TRBD1 is a possible D gene (5 bases). The CDR3 length is 17 residues. V lost 8 bases and J 6 bases, leaving 28 bases between the germline ends. The DNA for the CDR3 is TGTGCCAGCGGAGGGGTTGGGGCAGGTCCGAGGGCGCATGGCTACACCTTC. It codes for CASGGVGAGPRAHGYTF.

The V call is TRBV5-1, the J call TRBJ1-1, with D unclear. Germline lookup yields CDR1 SGHRS and CDR2 YFSETQ. Trimming removed 4 bases at V and 4 bases at J, with 14 bases between. The CDR3 runs to 14 residues. The DNA of the CDR3 is TGCGCCAGCAGCCCGACACCCGGTTGCACTGAAGCTTTCTTT. It translates to CASSPTPGCTEAFF. The variable domain in full, with the rest retrieved from reference TRBV5-1 and TRBJ1-1, is KAGVTQTPRYLIKTRGQQVTLSCSPISGHRSVSWYQQTPGQGLQFLFEYFSETQRNKGNFPGRFSGRQFSNSRSEMNVSTLELGDSALYLCASSPTPGCTEAFFGQGTRLTVV.

This clone is categorized as medium-sized. J is TRBJ2-7 and V is TRBV12-5, with D perhaps matching TRBD1 (5 bases). The CDR3 sequence is 12 residues long. V shed 7 bases and J shed 4 bases, with 11 bases lying between them. The germline gives CDR1 LGHNT, CDR2 FRNRAP. The CDR3 reads CASAGQGYEQYF. The CDR3 DNA is TGTGCTAGTGCTGGCCAGGGATACGAGCAGTACTTC.

This clone has ten or more counts. J is TRBJ1-5 and V is TRBV28; tentative D call: TRBD1 (5 bases). V lost 0 bases and J 4 bases, leaving 10 bases between the germline ends. The CDR3 runs 15 residues. In germline, CDR1 is MDHEN, CDR2 SYDVKM. The CDR3: CASSLWGGGNQPQHF. For the CDR3, the DNA is TGTGCCAGCAGTTTATGGGGCGGGGGTAATCAGCCCCAGCATTTT.

This clone was found many times. This sequence joins TRBV11-1 and TRBJ2-2, with 11 bases matching TRBD1. There are 16 residues in the CDR3. The junction had 7 bases not matched to a gene; V was cut back by 3 bases and J by 7 bases. The germline CDR1 and CDR2 sequences are SGHAT and FQDESV (reference sequence). The CDR3 sequence is CASSFSGQGGLGELFF. The CDR3 DNA is TGTGCCAGCAGCTTCTCGGGACAGGGGGGTCTCGGGGAGCTGTTTTTT.

By share of the sample, this clone is medium-sized (0.01 to 0.1%). This rearrangement joins TRBV28 to TRBJ2-7, with a tentative D call TRBD1 (5 bases). Per germline, CDR1 MDHEN and CDR2 SYDVKM. This CDR3 comprises 14 residues. The V end lost 6 bases, the J end lost 9 bases, and 21 bases lay between the germline ends. The CDR3: CASRPRASWQGQYF. The CDR3 DNA reads TGTGCCAGCAGACCGCGAGCCAGCTGGCAGGGGCAGTACTTC.

This clone was seen repeatedly, ten times or more. The chain couples TRBV6-2 or TRBV6-3 to TRBJ1-1; D is ambiguous. V lost 2 bases and J 0 bases, leaving 22 bases between the germline ends. CDR1 is MNHEY, CDR2 SVGEGT, per germline. CDR3 length: 19 residues. The CDR3 sequence is CASSYGLPRGRRVNTEAFF. The CDR3 nucleotides read TGTGCCAGCAGTTACGGGCTACCGAGAGGTCGGAGAGTGAACACTGAAGCTTTCTTT.